This T cell receptor (beta chain) was sequenced during a study of blood T cell repertoires in COVID-19. Background on the study: There were acute and convalescent COVID-19 samples, and they came from the United States, Italy and Spain. T cells, B-cell-depleted T cells, or PBMCs provided the cDNA or gDNA that served as material.

Germline values: CDR1 MNHEY, CDR2 SVGAGI. Trimming cost V 6 bases and J 8 bases; bases outside gene matches: 8. The CDR3 contains 14 residues. Original processing methods: Scientists estimated how many nucleated cells there were by amplifying reference gene primers. The method was immunoSEQ multiplex PCR; TCRdb's version includes in-frame clones alone and lacks a portion of them. V and J calls and clone size come straight from that table; D and trimming were deduced from the DNA. The sample holds about 120,000 clones, about four fifths seen once. V gene TRBV6-5 combines with J gene TRBJ2-1; 9 bases align to TRBD2. The specimen sequenced was peripheral blood. This TCR derives from a woman aged 80 or older with acute or convalescent COVID-19. CDR3 region: CASRALAGIDEQFF. The CDR3 DNA reads TGTGCCAGCAGGGCCCTAGCGGGAATCGATGAGCAGTTCTTC.